The sequence of this T cell receptor (beta chain) was determined in a study of cytomegalovirus exposure and HLA in healthy donors. Looking at the study overall: One earlier analysis, a look at approximately 190 million T cells, found more than 100 million unique TCR beta sequences.

PCR primers comprised 60 Vbeta and 13 Jbeta primers. Sequencing used immunoSEQ multiplex PCR; TCRdb keeps in-frame clones, though not all of them. The table includes some 190,000 clones, about three quarters detected once. A note on this clone: Its specificity is unknown.

The CDR3 length is 14 residues. The germline V gene has CDR1 MNHEY and CDR2 SMNVEV (reference sequence). V lost 6 bases to trimming and J lost 1 base; unmatched junction nucleotides: 5. Study-wide results and caveats: Analysis was performed later, and it showed HLA-associated TCR beta chains to be more clonally expanded than equally common others.

The sequencing input was PBMCs. This sequence originates from a man in his late teens or twenties in good health and CMV-seronegative. V gene TRBV27 combines with J gene TRBJ1-1, with TRBD1 matching 7 bases. The chain's CDR3 is CASSSGGGNTEAFF. CDR3 sequence (DNA): TGTGCCAGCAGCTCAGGGGGAGGGAACACTGAAGCTTTCTTT.